This T cell receptor (beta chain) originates from a study of blood T cells in healthy people across ages (dated by TCRdb to the mid-2010s). For the wider study: In model experiments, roughly one uniquely barcoded TCR beta cDNA molecule per two T cells was captured by template switching. To track age-related changes in TCR beta repertoire diversity, the study relied on deep sequencing normalized with unique cDNA molecular identifiers. Two additional independent replicas of 1 million unique cDNA reads from the same blood draw were analyzed for two donors (one aged 18 to 29 and one aged 80 or older). The donors were split into four age groups: young (average about 16 years), middle-aged (roughly 40), aged (roughly 68) and long-lived (about 82). What the study reported, not specific to this receptor: Because donor CMV infection status was unknown, age-related changes in expanded clonotypes were potentially confounded. Compared with the aged group, the long-lived group had more naive CD4+ T cells, fewer expanded clones and increased TCR diversity, suggesting age selection. There was a strong correlation between observed TCR beta diversity and the percentage of naive T cells measured by flow cytometry. As age increased, observed TCR beta diversity per million T cells dropped in a roughly linear way, and a significant reduction was already evident by age 40. Estimates of total diversity from one million sequenced T cells were regarded as lower bounds and underestimates. Because profiling used bulk unsorted PBMCs, naive and antigen-experienced compartments could not be compared conclusively.

Donors were 39 systemically healthy Caucasian individuals from Russia aged about 6 to 100 years. Approximately 9.7 milliliters of peripheral blood were drawn from each donor into EDTA-treated Vacutainer tubes. Ficoll-Paque density-gradient centrifugation was used to isolate PBMCs, with at least 6.5 million obtained per sample. Trizol reagent was used to extract total RNA from the PBMCs, yielding at least 5.5 micrograms per sample. For every donor, flow cytometry on a PBMC aliquot measured the percentage of naive CD45RAhigh/CD27high T cells. Spanning cysteine to phenylalanine, the CDR3 consists of 17 amino acids. Just the 51-base CDR3 DNA is kept, in frame starting at base 1. As for this clonotype: The antigen it recognizes is unknown. A junction end diverges from the germline sequence, so it may reflect a read error.

Library preparation was by 5' RACE. The data were produced on an Illumina HiSeq 2500. A second about 7 to 11 cycle PCR used a sample-barcoded 5' primer and a J-beta primer mix. A unique molecular identifier was introduced onto each TCR beta cDNA molecule by a template-switch 5' adaptor carrying 12 random nucleotides. Each sample yielded at least 2.5 million CDR3-containing paired-end reads. First-strand cDNA synthesis was performed from all RNA using the Mint cDNA synthesis kit, with priming by a TRBC-specific oligonucleotide. Following uracil-DNA glycosylase treatment, all cDNA underwent a first 18-cycle PCR with the universal primers M1SS and BC2_uni_R. The paper's processing steps were these. For normalization, 1 million high-quality reads, each with a distinct molecular identifier, were randomly selected from each sample. Instead of being binned into consensus sequences, reads that shared molecular identifiers were thrown out. MiTCR, set to a Q25 quality threshold and the strictest error-elimination algorithm, was used for CDR3 identification, clonotype clustering and error correction. A nonparametric unseen species model with Euler transformation was used to estimate lower-bound total TCR beta diversity. TCRdb took the public reads, trimmed them with fastp at Q25, ran MiXCR for clone calling and kept in-frame beta chains. Each CDR3 protein gets just one entry, which takes the most common genes and DNA from the rows behind it. The V and J calls, along with clone size, are taken from TCRdb and not from the paper's own processing. The sample yields approximately 780,000 distinct CDR3 sequences; more than 25% were counted once. The top ten constitute about 3% of the sample.

These data were likewise used in another study, on T cells of mothers and their children. The second paper further reports: The donors were nine systemically healthy Caucasian individuals, made up of three mothers and their six children. cDNA synthesis used all of the extracted RNA, with 1.5 ug of RNA in each 15 ul reaction. Sample barcodes and 2-4 random nucleotides were added via the M1S primer in the second PCR. Over 8 million TCR beta CDR3 reads were obtained for each mother, and millions of reads were obtained for each child. Thymic selection shapes the output of TCR recombination in a similar way in related and unrelated pairs, and inherited differences have a minor effect. Normalized repertoire overlap in related mother-child pairs was always slightly higher than in unrelated mother-child pairs, but the difference was never significant. With a sensitivity of roughly 93 clones per million clonotypes, no persistent microchimeric T cell clones were detected. In the study, deep NGS was used to compare the TCR beta repertoires of mothers and children, and features distinguishing related mother-child pairs from unrelated individuals were sought. Mothers averaged about 37 +/- 4 years of age and children averaged about 10 +/- 4 years. After adapter ligation with NEBNext reagents, the libraries were sequenced on Illumina HiSeq 2000 with 100+100 nt paired-end reads. Mother and child libraries were prepared a month apart and sequenced in separate runs to prevent cross-contamination. For each donor, between about 450,000 and 2,300,000 distinct TCR beta clonotypes were identified. Naive TCR beta clonotypes were estimated from low-frequency clonotypes matched to each donor's FACS-determined naive share, without sorting.

Sequencing was carried out using blood. The TCR sequence derives from a boy younger than 18 in good health. The sequence joins TRBV12-3 or TRBV12-4 to TRBJ2-1; TRBD2 is a weak D gene call, 6 bases matching. The CDR3 region: CASSFSSDLYLYNEQFF. The sequence in DNA is TGTGCCAGCAGTTTCTCTAGCGACCTTTACTTATACAATGAGCAGTTCTTT.